The 16 T cell receptor beta chains reported below all come from one sample, sequenced in a study of technical replicates of blood from a few donors. Sequencing was performed with immunoSEQ multiplex PCR; in TCRdb, only in-frame clones are kept and a portion is missing. In the table there are around 77,000 clones, around 90% of which are singletons. The sequenced sample was T cells isolated from PBMCs. The receptors stem from a human donor in good health.

This clone was observed a handful of times. The chain uses TRBV7-2 and TRBJ1-1, with a tentative D call TRBD1 (5 bases). Trimming shortened V by 1 base and J by 4 bases, and 13 bases separated the two germline ends. The CDR3 extends over 15 amino acids. Germline CDR1 is SGHTA and CDR2 is FQGNSA. The CDR3 loop is CASSLVGGAGTEAFF. CDR3 in DNA: TGTGCCAGCAGCTTAGTGGGGGGAGCGGGCACTGAAGCTTTCTTT.

This chain connects TRBV6-5 to TRBJ1-1, with D maybe TRBD1 (5 bases). This CDR3 is 14 amino acids long. Trimming pared 2 bases from V and 2 bases from J, leaving 9 bases between. Per the germline V gene, CDR1 is MNHEY and CDR2 is SVGAGI. The CDR3 spells CASSYGGINTEAFF. Here the CDR3 DNA reads TGTGCCAGCAGTTACGGGGGGATCAACACTGAAGCTTTCTTT.

This clone was seen once. The chain employs TRBV18 and TRBJ2-3; the D is unclear. V was trimmed by 5 bases and J by 5 bases, leaving 5 bases between them. Germline V gives CDR1 KGHSH, CDR2 LQKENI. The CDR3 contains 11 residues. CDR3 DNA sequence: TGTGCCAGCTCATCCCAAGATACGCAGTATTTT. This translates into CASSSQDTQYF.

The chain combines TRBV19 with TRBJ2-7, with 12 bases fitting TRBD2. V lost 10 bases, J lost 5 bases, and 6 bases stayed unmatched. Per germline, CDR1 LNHDA and CDR2 SQIVND (reference sequence). This CDR3 spans 13 amino acids. As DNA, the CDR3 is TGTGCCACTAAGACTAGCGGGAGCCACGAGCAGTACTTC. Its protein product is CATKTSGSHEQYF.

The V and J genes are TRBV5-1 and TRBJ2-3; D perhaps matches TRBD1 (6 bases). The germline gives CDR1 SGHRS, CDR2 YFSETQ. Trimming stripped 4 bases from V and 4 bases from J, with 16 bases between. The CDR3 is 15 amino acids. DNA for the CDR3: TGCGCCAGCAGCCACGGACAGTTTGGGGCAGATACGCAGTATTTT. Translation gives CASSHGQFGADTQYF.

This clone was recorded only once. The chain has TRBV9 and TRBJ1-1, with D possibly being TRBD1 (5 bases). V lost 0 bases and J lost 6, with 9 bases in between. Germline lookup yields CDR1 SGDLS and CDR2 YYNGEE. There are 13 residues in the CDR3. The DNA of the CDR3 is TGTGCCAGCAGCGTAGGGGGGGACTCTGAAGCTTTCTTT. Its translation is CASSVGGDSEAFF.

This chain connects TRBV19 to TRBJ2-7, with 9 bases fitting TRBD2. The germline gives CDR1 LNHDA, CDR2 SQIVND (reference sequence). The CDR3 sequence is 15 residues long. The V segment lost 4 bases and the J segment 2 bases; nucleotides outside the gene matches: 6. CDR3 sequence: CASSTTSGLTYEQYF. The DNA for the CDR3 is TGTGCCAGTAGTACCACTAGCGGGCTAACCTACGAGCAGTACTTC.

V usage is TRBV19 and J usage is TRBJ2-6, with 13 nucleotides matching TRBD2. Germline-derived CDR1 and CDR2 are LNHDA and SQIVND (reference sequence). J lost 0 bases, V lost 9 bases, and 8 bases had no gene match. The CDR3 covers 18 residues. The CDR3 here is CASLPRTSGSSGANVLTF. The CDR3, as DNA: TGTGCCAGCCTCCCCAGGACTAGCGGGAGCTCTGGGGCCAACGTCCTGACTTTC.

V gene TRBV4-3 combines with J gene TRBJ1-1, with 7 bases lining up with TRBD1. J gave up 6 bases and V 5 bases, and 6 bases lay outside the gene matches. Germline assignment: CDR1 LGHNA and CDR2 YSLEER. There are 13 residues in the CDR3. CDR3 sequence: CASSEQGNAEAFF. The CDR3 region has the DNA TGCGCCAGCAGCGAACAGGGGAATGCTGAAGCTTTCTTT.

The rearrangement uses TRBV19 and TRBJ2-1; 13 nucleotides match TRBD2. The CDR3 runs 17 residues. V gave up 5 bases and J gave up 8 bases; unmatched junction bases: 12. Per the germline V gene, CDR1 is LNHDA and CDR2 is SQIVND (reference sequence). As DNA, the CDR3 is TGTGCCAGTAGTCTCCGGTGGACTAGCGGGAGTAATGATGAGCAGTTCTTC. It specifies CASSLRWTSGSNDEQFF.

Only one count was recorded for this clone. The chain couples TRBV16 to TRBJ2-7; TRBD2 aligns across 8 bases. The CDR3 has 16 residues. CDR1 is KGHSY, CDR2 FQNENV, per germline. V gave up 0 bases and J gave up 2 bases; unmatched junction bases: 6. The CDR3 DNA reads TGTGCCAGCAGCCAATCCCTTCTAGCGGGTACCTACGAGCAGTACTTC. Protein: CASSQSLLAGTYEQYF.

The chain has TRBV4-3 and TRBJ2-1; TRBD2 matches at 8 bases. The V gene end was trimmed by 3 bases and the J gene end by 10 bases; junction bases not matched to a gene: 11. The germline V gene encodes CDR1 LGHNA and CDR2 YSLEER. This CDR3 spans 15 amino acids. In nucleotides, the CDR3 is TGCGCCAGCAGCCAGTCAACTAGCGGTCTCCGGGAGCAGTTCTTC. As protein: CASSQSTSGLREQFF.

The rearrangement links TRBV4-2 to TRBJ2-7, with TRBD1 matching 8 bases. V was clipped by 1 base and J by 5 bases; unmatched bases: 4. CDR3 size: 14 residues. Germline loops: CDR1 LGHNA, CDR2 YNFKEQ. CDR3: CASSQVDRGHEQYF. The DNA of the CDR3 is TGTGCCAGCAGCCAAGTAGACAGGGGCCACGAGCAGTACTTC.

In its sample, this clone was seen a few times. The chain carries TRBV30 and TRBJ1-5; tentatively, D is TRBD1 (5 bases). Trimming removed 0 bases from V and 4 bases from J, with 13 bases in between. There are 15 residues in the CDR3. Germline V gene sequence: CDR1 GTSNPN, CDR2 SVGIG (reference sequence). CDR3 protein: CAWSVSGGFNQPQHF. The DNA for the CDR3 is TGTGCCTGGAGTGTATCGGGGGGTTTTAATCAGCCCCAGCATTTT.

The chain carries TRBV2 and TRBJ2-7, with TRBD2 identical over 9 bases. Looked up from germline, CDR1 is SNHLY and CDR2 is FYNNEI. The V segment lost 3 bases and the J segment 4 bases; nucleotides outside the gene matches: 7. This CDR3 has 15 amino acids. As DNA, the CDR3 is TGTGCCAGCAGTGATGGGCGCGGGAGGGTTTACGAGCAGTACTTC. It specifies CASSDGRGRVYEQYF.

The count of this clone is one. The chain is built from TRBV2 and TRBJ1-5; D gene ambiguous. The V gene's germline CDR1 is SNHLY and CDR2 FYNNEI. There are 16 residues in the CDR3. V was clipped by 1 base and J by 0 bases, with 10 bases between them. DNA of the CDR3: TGTGCCAGCAGTGAAGGCCGAGGATATAGCAATCAGCCCCAGCATTTT. Translating it yields CASSEGRGYSNQPQHF.